This entry lists 32 T cell receptor beta chains sequenced from one sample in a study of blood T cell repertoires in COVID-19. The protocol was immunoSEQ multiplex PCR, while the TCRdb copy is restricted to in-frame clones and leaves out a portion. The sample yields 400,000 or so clones, roughly 87% seen once. Sequenced: PBMCs or T cells enriched from blood (not recorded which). These receptors were taken from a woman between 40 and 50 years old with acute COVID-19.

This clone has only one observation. The rearrangement uses TRBV7-8 and TRBJ2-2; 8 bases map to TRBD2. The CDR3 is made up of 17 amino acids. V lost 3 bases, J lost 4 bases, and 10 bases stayed unmatched. Germline V CDR1 and CDR2: SGHVS, FQNEAQ. For the CDR3, the DNA is TGTGCCAGCAGCTTGCTACCGGGACTAGACAGCACCGGGGAGCTGTTTTTT. Translation gives CASSLLPGLDSTGELFF.

The chain employs TRBV19 and TRBJ1-5, with TRBD1 matching 12 bases. V shed 6 bases, J shed 4 bases, and the junction held 4 bases outside the gene matches. The germline V gene has CDR1 LNHDA and CDR2 SQIVND (reference sequence). The CDR3 totals 15 residues. The CDR3 loop reads CASSGTGGPNQPQHF. Written as DNA, the CDR3 is TGTGCCAGTAGCGGGACAGGGGGCCCAAATCAGCCCCAGCATTTT. Using reference TRBV19 and TRBJ1-5 for the parts outside the CDR3, the full variable domain is DGGITQSPKYLFRKEGQNVTLSCEQNLNHDAMYWYRQDPGQGLRLIYYSQIVNDFQKGDIAEGYSVSREKKESFPLTVTSAQKNPTAFYLCASSGTGGPNQPQHFGDGTRLSIL.

The chain combines TRBV4-1 with TRBJ1-5, with D unresolved. V was cut by 0 bases and J by 9 bases, with 15 bases left in between. The CDR3 loop spans 15 amino acids. Germline assignment: CDR1 MGHRA and CDR2 YSYEKL. CDR3 amino acids: CASSQDVTVPRPQHF. CDR3 nucleotide sequence: TGCGCCAGCAGCCAAGACGTAACAGTACCTCGGCCCCAGCATTTT.

V usage is TRBV6-5 and J usage is TRBJ1-1, with D tentatively TRBD1 (6 bases). This CDR3 comprises 16 residues. Looked up from germline, CDR1 is MNHEY and CDR2 is SVGAGI. Between the trimmed V and J ends, which lost 4 bases and 3 bases, there was a span of 18 bases. Here the CDR3 DNA reads TGTGCCAGCAGTTCCCGATACAGGGCGGGTTACACTGAAGCTTTCTTT. This gives the protein CASSSRYRAGYTEAFF.

V is TRBV4-1 and J is TRBJ1-4; D is perhaps TRBD1 (6 bases). The CDR3 has 15 amino acids. Germline V lookup: CDR1 MGHRA, CDR2 YSYEKL. V shed 0 bases and J shed 7 bases, with 12 bases lying between them. CDR3 bases: TGCGCCAGCAGCCAAGATATACAGGGCGGTGAAAAACTGTTTTTT. It encodes CASSQDIQGGEKLFF.

This clone is a singleton in its sample. The V gene is TRBV29-1, the J gene TRBJ1-1; the D gene is possibly TRBD1 (5 bases). Germline CDR1 reads SQVTM; CDR2 reads ANQGSEA. V was cut by 1 base and J by 2 bases, with 8 bases left in between. The CDR3 length is 13 residues. The CDR3 loop reads CSVEVGANTEAFF. The CDR3 region has the DNA TGCAGCGTTGAAGTAGGGGCCAACACTGAAGCTTTCTTT.

The chain links TRBV5-1 to TRBJ2-7; D is uncertain. Germline assignment: CDR1 SGHRS and CDR2 YFSETQ. The ends were cut back, 0 bases at V and 5 bases at J, with 12 bases in the middle. The CDR3 is 14 amino acids. Here the CDR3 DNA reads TGCGCCAGCAGCTTGGACGTCCCCAGTGACGAGCAGTACTTC. It translates to CASSLDVPSDEQYF. Filled out from reference TRBV5-1 and TRBJ2-7, the complete variable domain reads KAGVTQTPRYLIKTRGQQVTLSCSPISGHRSVSWYQQTPGQGLQFLFEYFSETQRNKGNFPGRFSGRQFSNSRSEMNVSTLELGDSALYLCASSLDVPSDEQYFGPGTRLTVT.

The chain recombines TRBV6-5 with TRBJ2-5, with TRBD2 as a possible D gene (5 bases). This CDR3 region has 13 residues. Trimming shortened V by 8 bases and J by 0 bases, and 10 bases separated the two germline ends. Germline V gene sequence: CDR1 MNHEY, CDR2 SVGAGI. The CDR3 DNA sequence: TGTGCCAGCCGGGGATCCTACCAAGAGACCCAGTACTTC. Translating gives CASRGSYQETQYF.

This clone was seen a handful of times. This chain joins TRBV5-1 and TRBJ1-3, with a weak D call TRBD1 (6 bases). V lost 5 bases and J 8 bases, leaving 17 bases between the germline ends. The length of the CDR3 is 14 residues. Germline-derived CDR1 and CDR2 are SGHRS and YFSETQ. The CDR3 region is CASRPKNRADTIYF. The CDR3 DNA is TGCGCCAGCAGACCCAAGAACAGGGCAGACACCATATATTTT.

The rearrangement joins TRBV3-1 (or the pseudogene TRBV3-2) to TRBJ2-7; 12 bases are shared with TRBD2. J was trimmed by 6 bases and V by 0 bases; bases with no gene match: 3. Per germline, CDR1 LGHDT and CDR2 YNNKEL (reference sequence). The CDR3 is 15 residues long. The CDR3 loop is CASSQDASGGGEQYF. In nucleotides, the CDR3 is TGTGCCAGCAGCCAAGACGCTAGCGGGGGGGGCGAGCAGTACTTC.

This chain uses TRBV7-8 with TRBJ1-5, with 12 nucleotides matching TRBD1. Trimming removed 5 bases from V and 5 bases from J; junction bases left unmatched: 7. This CDR3 contains 16 residues. Germline V gene sequence: CDR1 SGHVS, CDR2 FQNEAQ. The CDR3 DNA reads TGTGCCAGCAGCCCACGTGGGACAGGGGGCGATCAGCCCCAGCATTTT. Its protein product is CASSPRGTGGDQPQHF.

The gene calls are TRBV7-8 and TRBJ1-2; 8 positions agree with TRBD1. This CDR3 is built from 15 residues. Germline trimming cut 5 bases from V and 2 bases from J; bases unmatched to any gene: 7. Germline CDR1 and CDR2: SGHVS and FQNEAQ. CDR3 coding DNA: TGTGCCAGCAGCGGAGGGACAGGCTTAAACTATGGCTACACCTTC. Translation gives CASSGGTGLNYGYTF.

The chain joins TRBV7-2 to TRBJ1-2, with a weak D call TRBD1 (6 bases). The length of the CDR3 is 13 residues. The germline V gene has CDR1 SGHTA and CDR2 FQGNSA. The V end lost 5 bases, the J end lost 4 bases, and 11 bases lay between the germline ends. The CDR3 nucleotides read TGTGCCAGCAGCCCAGACAGGATCTATGGCTACACCTTC. Translating it yields CASSPDRIYGYTF. Full variable domain (remainder filled in from reference TRBV7-2 and TRBJ1-2): GAGVSQSPSNKVTEKGKDVELRCDPISGHTALYWYRQSLGQGLEFLIYFQGNSAPDKSGLPSDRFSAERTGGSVSTLTIQRTQQEDSAVYLCASSPDRIYGYTFGSGTRLTVV.

Worth noting for this clone: The identical CDR3 is also encoded by other nucleotide sequences in the sample. The CDR3 reads CASSHGTNYGYTF. The CDR3, as DNA: TGTGCCAGCAGCCACGGTACTAACTATGGCTACACCTTC. This chain links TRBV11-2 with TRBJ1-2; D remains ambiguous. The CDR3 runs 13 residues. Trimming took off 5 bases at V and 0 bases at J, with 7 bases between the two ends. The germline V gene encodes CDR1 SGHAT and CDR2 FQNNGV.

This clone was counted a single time. The chain recombines TRBV30 with TRBJ2-7, with 7 nucleotides matching TRBD1. CDR1 is GTSNPN and CDR2 is SVGIG in the germline V gene (reference sequence). This CDR3 contains 15 residues. V gave up 0 bases and J gave up 3 bases; unmatched junction bases: 8. The CDR3 DNA is TGTGCCTGGAGTGTACTCGGGCAGGGGGACTACGAGCAGTACTTC. Protein sequence: CAWSVLGQGDYEQYF. Full variable domain (remainder filled in from reference TRBV30 and TRBJ2-7): SQTIHQWPATLVQPVGSPLSLECTVEGTSNPNLYWYRQAAGRGLQLLFYSVGIGQISSEVPQNLSASRPQDRQFILSSKKLLLSDSGFYLCAWSVLGQGDYEQYFGPGTRLTVT.

The chain carries TRBV3-1 (or the pseudogene TRBV3-2) and TRBJ1-1, with 7 bases fitting TRBD1. This CDR3 contains 15 residues. J lost 10 bases, V lost 0 bases, and 11 bases had no gene match. Germline CDR1 reads LGHDT; CDR2 reads YNNKEL (reference sequence). The DNA of the CDR3 is TGTGCCAGCAGCCAAGATCTAGGGGGCAGAGGCGGAGCTTTCTTT. Protein sequence: CASSQDLGGRGGAFF.

CDR3 DNA sequence: TGTGCCACCAGAGGGGGCGGGACCTATGGCTACACCTTC. This sequence encodes CATRGGGTYGYTF. V is TRBV15 and J is TRBJ1-2; 7 bases fit TRBD1. The CDR3 sequence is 13 residues long. The V gene's germline CDR1 is LNHNV and CDR2 YYDKDF (reference sequence). V was pared by 6 bases and J by 4 bases, with 5 bases of the junction left unmatched. Using reference TRBV15 and TRBJ1-2 for the parts outside the CDR3, the full variable domain is DAMVIQNPRYQVTQFGKPVTLSCSQTLNHNVMYWYQQKSSQAPKLLFHYYDKDFNNEADTPDNFQSRRPNTSFCFLDIRSPGLGDTAMYLCATRGGGTYGYTFGSGTRLTVV.

The genes are TRBV7-9 and TRBJ2-1; TRBD2 matches 9 bases. This CDR3 spans 15 amino acids. The V gene's germline CDR1 is SEHNR and CDR2 FQNEAQ (reference sequence). V lost 3 bases and J lost 4; bases outside the gene matches: 4. CDR3 amino acids: CASSFAGGPYNEQFF. CDR3 DNA sequence: TGTGCCAGCAGCTTCGCGGGGGGGCCTTACAATGAGCAGTTCTTC.

Only a few counts were recorded for this clone. CDR3 residues: CSVEDGRGGGYTF. The CDR3 DNA sequence: TGCAGCGTTGAAGACGGCAGGGGCGGCGGCTACACCTTC. This chain uses TRBV29-1 with TRBJ1-2; tentatively, D is TRBD1 (6 bases). Germline V gives CDR1 SQVTM, CDR2 ANQGSEA. The CDR3 totals 13 residues. Trimming cost V 0 bases and J 8 bases, with 13 bases left between them.

The rearrangement joins TRBV27 to TRBJ1-1; 7 bases map to TRBD1. Germline CDR1 reads MNHEY; CDR2 reads SMNVEV (reference sequence). Trimming took 6 bases from V and 11 from J; bases not matched to a gene: 6. The CDR3 is 11 amino acids. For the CDR3, the DNA is TGTGCCAGCAGCCAGGGGGAGAGGGCTTTCTTT. It encodes CASSQGERAFF.

The V call is TRBV6-1, the J call TRBJ2-1; 8 nucleotides line up with TRBD1. This CDR3 spans 15 amino acids. V lost 2 bases and J lost 2; bases outside the gene matches: 2. Germline values: CDR1 MNHNS, CDR2 SASEGT. This chain's CDR3 is CASSELGQAYNEQFF. DNA for the CDR3: TGTGCCAGCAGTGAATTGGGACAGGCCTACAATGAGCAGTTCTTC.

The chain uses TRBV21-1 and TRBJ1-2; the table gives TRBD1 as D, unverified against the DNA. TRBV21-1 is a pseudogene segment. CDR3 size: 12 residues. This CDR3 is CASSKGAGGYTF. The CDR3 DNA reads TGTGCCAGCAGCAAGGGGGCGGGTGGCTACACCTTC.

The chain has TRBV6-5 and TRBJ2-7, with D perhaps matching TRBD1 (5 bases). This CDR3 is built from 12 residues. Trimming pared 5 bases from V and 2 bases from J, leaving 7 bases between. Germline V CDR1 and CDR2: MNHEY, SVGAGI. CDR3 amino acids: CASSTGAYEQYF. Written as DNA, the CDR3 is TGTGCCAGCAGTACAGGAGCCTACGAGCAGTACTTC.

The chain employs TRBV9 and TRBJ2-3; 7 nucleotides match TRBD2. Germline CDR1 reads SGDLS; CDR2 reads YYNGEE. The CDR3 spans 13 residues. The J segment lost 0 bases and the V segment lost 5 bases, leaving 0 bases of the junction unmatched. CDR3 DNA: TGTGCCAGCAGGGGACTAAGCACAGATACGCAGTATTTT. This codes for CASRGLSTDTQYF.

The J gene is TRBJ1-4, the V gene TRBV20-1; D is unclear. Germline V gives CDR1 DFQATT, CDR2 SNEGSKA (reference sequence). The CDR3 totals 14 residues. V lost 3 bases and J lost 8, with 16 bases in between. The CDR3 reads CSASSPGSREKLFF. The DNA for the CDR3 is TGCAGTGCTAGTAGTCCGGGAAGTAGGGAAAAACTGTTTTTT.

The chain is built from TRBV9 and TRBJ2-1, with 8 bases aligning to TRBD2. The germline V gene encodes CDR1 SGDLS and CDR2 YYNGEE. The CDR3 loop spans 16 amino acids. V lost 4 bases, J lost 3 bases, and 9 bases stayed unmatched. CDR3 region: CASSSRAGADYNEQFF. In nucleotides, the CDR3 is TGTGCCAGCAGCAGCAGAGCGGGGGCCGACTACAATGAGCAGTTCTTC.

Regarding this clone: One end of the junction does not line up with germline, which may come from a read error. This rearrangement joins TRBV30 to TRBJ1-1, with D tentatively TRBD1 (5 bases). CDR1 and CDR2 (germline): GTSNPN, SVGIG (reference sequence). The CDR3 is made up of 13 amino acids. DNA of the CDR3: TGTGCCTGGAGTGTTTCAGGGAACATTGAAGCTTTCTTT. Translated: CAWSVSGNIEAFF.

This chain links TRBV21-1 with TRBJ2-6; the table gives TRBD1 as D, unverified against the DNA. TRBV21-1 is an annotated pseudogene. The CDR3 spans 18 residues. CDR3 protein: CASSKKYGTAKGANVLTF. In DNA form, the CDR3 reads TGTGCCAGCAGCAAGAAGTATGGGACAGCGAAAGGGGCCAACGTCCTGACTTTC.

The gene calls are TRBV18 and TRBJ2-7; 9 nucleotides agree with TRBD1. Per the germline V gene, CDR1 is KGHSH and CDR2 is LQKENI. With V trimmed by 2 bases and J by 3 bases, 5 bases remained unmatched. The CDR3 length is 15 residues. CDR3 sequence (DNA): TGTGCCAGCTCACCATATCAGGGACAGGGCTACGAGCAGTACTTC. Protein sequence: CASSPYQGQGYEQYF.

The chain recombines TRBV5-4 with TRBJ2-5, with unresolved D. Germline V gene data show CDR1 as SGHNT and CDR2 as YYREEE (reference sequence). Trimming pared 0 bases from V and 1 base from J, leaving 10 bases between. This CDR3 is 15 amino acids long. The CDR3 DNA reads as TGTGCCAGCAGCTTGGGAGGATCCCCCCAAGAGACCCAGTACTTC. Translated: CASSLGGSPQETQYF. Combining the CDR3 with reference TRBV5-4 and TRBJ2-5 gives the whole variable domain ETGVTQSPTHLIKTRGQQVTLRCSSQSGHNTVSWYQQALGQGPQFIFQYYREEENGRGNFPPRFSGLQFPNYSSELNVNALELDDSALYLCASSLGGSPQETQYFGPGTRLLVL.

The chain carries TRBV19 and TRBJ1-4; 8 nucleotides line up with TRBD1. CDR1 and CDR2 (germline): LNHDA, SQIVND (reference sequence). The CDR3 contains 14 residues. Unmatched junction bases numbered 5, after V lost 7 bases and J lost 4 bases. In DNA, the CDR3 is TGTGCCAGTACGGGACAGGTGCTTAATGAAAAACTGTTTTTT. Its protein is CASTGQVLNEKLFF.

This sequence joins TRBV24-1 and TRBJ2-3; 10 nucleotides line up with TRBD2. V lost 3 bases and J lost 5; bases outside the gene matches: 7. The CDR3 loop spans 16 amino acids. Germline V CDR1 and CDR2: KGHDR, SFDVKD. CDR3: CATSDVKRGGGDTQYF. CDR3 nucleotide sequence: TGTGCCACCAGTGATGTAAAGCGGGGGGGTGGAGATACGCAGTATTTT.